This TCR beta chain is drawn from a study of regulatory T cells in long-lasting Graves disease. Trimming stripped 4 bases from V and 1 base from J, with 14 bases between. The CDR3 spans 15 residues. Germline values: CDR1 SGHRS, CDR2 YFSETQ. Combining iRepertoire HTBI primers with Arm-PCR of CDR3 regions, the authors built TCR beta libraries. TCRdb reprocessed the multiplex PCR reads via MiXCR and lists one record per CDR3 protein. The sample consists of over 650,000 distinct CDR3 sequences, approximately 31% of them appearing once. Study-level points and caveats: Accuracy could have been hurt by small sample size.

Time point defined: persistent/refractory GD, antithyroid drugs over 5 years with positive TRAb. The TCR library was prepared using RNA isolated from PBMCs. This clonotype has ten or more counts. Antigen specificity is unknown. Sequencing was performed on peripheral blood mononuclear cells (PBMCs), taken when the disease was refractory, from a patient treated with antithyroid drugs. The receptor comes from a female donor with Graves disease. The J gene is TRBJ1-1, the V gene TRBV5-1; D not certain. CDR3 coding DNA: TGCGCCAGCAGCCTTGGATTGTTAGGGAACACTGAAGCTTTCTTT. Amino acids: CASSLGLLGNTEAFF.